Listed here are 27 T cell receptor beta chains from one sample, sequenced in a study of blood T cell repertoires in COVID-19. The method was immunoSEQ multiplex PCR; TCRdb's version includes in-frame clones alone and lacks a portion of them. The data show hundreds of thousands of clones, with 85% to 90% seen just once and 1.7% held by the top ten. The sample taken for sequencing was PBMCs or T cells enriched from blood (not recorded which). These receptors originate from a woman between 18 and 30 years old with acute COVID-19.

V is TRBV19 and J is TRBJ2-1; D may be TRBD2 (6 bases). V was cut by 4 bases and J by 2 bases, with 12 bases left in between. The germline CDR1 and CDR2 sequences are LNHDA and SQIVND (reference sequence). The CDR3 covers 15 residues. The DNA for the CDR3 is TGTGCCAGTAGTACGGCTAGCGTCCCCTACAATGAGCAGTTCTTC. Its translation: CASSTASVPYNEQFF. Supplemented by reference TRBV19 and TRBJ2-1, the full variable domain reads DGGITQSPKYLFRKEGQNVTLSCEQNLNHDAMYWYRQDPGQGLRLIYYSQIVNDFQKGDIAEGYSVSREKKESFPLTVTSAQKNPTAFYLCASSTASVPYNEQFFGPGTRLTVL.

The V and J genes are TRBV28 and TRBJ1-5; tentative D call: TRBD1 (5 bases). Trimming left V 10 bases short and J 5 bases short, with 18 bases between. Germline V gene sequence: CDR1 MDHEN, CDR2 SYDVKM. The CDR3 spans 14 residues. CDR3 DNA: TGTGCCACAAAAAGACAGCCTGGGTATCAGCCCCAGCATTTT. This gives the protein CATKRQPGYQPQHF.

The V gene is TRBV5-1, the J gene TRBJ2-7, with TRBD2 matching 7 bases. Germline V lookup: CDR1 SGHRS, CDR2 YFSETQ. J lost 4 bases, V lost 4 bases, and 14 bases had no gene match. The CDR3 has 16 residues. The CDR3 DNA is TGCGCCAGCAGCATAACTAGCGCCCTAGGGGAATACGAGCAGTACTTC. It encodes CASSITSALGEYEQYF.

This chain connects TRBV13 to TRBJ2-1, with 16 bases that match TRBD2. V was clipped by 7 bases and J by 0 bases; unmatched bases: 12. This CDR3 contains 20 residues. Germline V gene data show CDR1 as PRHDT and CDR2 as FYEKMQ (reference sequence). The CDR3 bases are TGTGCCAGCAACCACCCTGGGGGACTAGCGGGAGGGAGCTCCTACAATGAGCAGTTCTTC. Encoded protein: CASNHPGGLAGGSSYNEQFF.

The J gene is TRBJ2-1, the V gene TRBV3-1 (or the pseudogene TRBV3-2); a weak D match, TRBD1 (6 bases). V was trimmed by 8 bases and J by 8 bases, leaving 13 bases between them. Germline CDR1 LGHDT, CDR2 YNNKEL (reference sequence). The CDR3 covers 12 residues. The CDR3 sequence is CASEAGVDEQFF. The CDR3 DNA reads TGTGCCAGCGAGGCAGGGGTGGATGAGCAGTTCTTC.

The chain couples TRBV11-1 to TRBJ2-7, with TRBD1 matching over 8 bases. The CDR3 spans 16 residues. Germline V gene data show CDR1 as SGHAT and CDR2 as FQDESV (reference sequence). V was clipped by 4 bases and J by 0 bases; unmatched bases: 8. DNA for the CDR3: TGTGCCAGCAGCTCGACAGGGGAAGAGCCCTCCTACGAGCAGTACTTC. Translating it yields CASSSTGEEPSYEQYF.

CDR3 sequence: CASSKGETGSTDTQYF. Here the CDR3 DNA reads TGTGCCAGCAGCAAAGGGGAGACAGGGAGCACAGATACGCAGTATTTT. The chain recombines TRBV21-1 with TRBJ2-3; the table's D gene call, TRBD1, was not cross checked with the DNA. TRBV21-1 is marked as a pseudogene. The CDR3 has 16 amino acids.

The V call is TRBV4-3, the J call TRBJ2-1; possibly TRBD2 for D (6 bases). CDR3 length: 13 amino acids. Germline V gives CDR1 LGHNA, CDR2 YSLEER. Trimming left V 2 bases short and J 7 bases short, with 9 bases between. The CDR3 DNA reads TGCGCCAGCAGCCAATCTGGGGGGAATGAGCAGTTCTTC. Its translation: CASSQSGGNEQFF.

The chain joins TRBV5-1 to TRBJ2-1, with D possibly TRBD2 on 5 matching bases. The CDR3 consists of 15 residues. V shed 0 bases and J shed 0 bases, with 7 bases lying between them. Germline values: CDR1 SGHRS, CDR2 YFSETQ. The CDR3 DNA follows: TGCGCCAGCAGCTTGGCAGGACTCTCCTACAATGAGCAGTTCTTC. Translation gives CASSLAGLSYNEQFF. The full variable domain, in which reference TRBV5-1 and TRBJ2-1 provide the parts outside the CDR3, is KAGVTQTPRYLIKTRGQQVTLSCSPISGHRSVSWYQQTPGQGLQFLFEYFSETQRNKGNFPGRFSGRQFSNSRSEMNVSTLELGDSALYLCASSLAGLSYNEQFFGPGTRLTVL.

The chain carries TRBV7-9 and TRBJ1-2; tentative D call: TRBD1 (6 bases). Looked up from germline, CDR1 is SEHNR and CDR2 is FQNEAQ (reference sequence). Trimming removed 6 bases at V and 8 bases at J, with 19 bases between. This CDR3 has 14 amino acids. This chain's CDR3 is CASRKHEQGLGYTF. The CDR3 region has the DNA TGTGCCAGCAGAAAACACGAACAGGGTTTGGGCTACACCTTC.

There are a few counts of this clone. The rearrangement joins TRBV29-1 to TRBJ1-3; no definite D call. Germline CDR1 reads SQVTM; CDR2 reads ANQGSEA. Deletions cut 0 bases from V and 0 bases from J, with 6 bases between. This CDR3 spans 14 amino acids. The DNA of the CDR3 is TGCAGCGTTGAAGATTTTAGCTCTGGAAACACCATATATTTT. Protein sequence: CSVEDFSSGNTIYF.

The chain couples TRBV3-1 (or the pseudogene TRBV3-2) to TRBJ2-3; TRBD2 aligns across 11 bases. Germline loops: CDR1 LGHDT, CDR2 YNNKEL (reference sequence). Trimming at V came to 3 bases and at J to 0 bases, leaving 5 bases not matched to a gene. CDR3 length: 17 amino acids. The CDR3 is CASSHTTSGTSTDTQYF. CDR3 DNA sequence: TGTGCCAGCAGCCACACGACTAGCGGGACCAGCACAGATACGCAGTATTTT.

The CDR3 bases are TGTGCCAGCAGAGCGGTCAGCTCCTACAATGAGCAGTTCTTC. It codes for CASRAVSSYNEQFF. This chain uses TRBV6-5 with TRBJ2-1, with D maybe TRBD2 (5 bases). V lost 6 bases to trimming and J lost 0 bases, with 9 bases between them. The CDR3 runs 14 residues. Germline assignment: CDR1 MNHEY and CDR2 SVGAGI.

This rearrangement joins TRBV11-2 to TRBJ1-2; the D gene is possibly TRBD1 (6 bases). Trimming took off 5 bases at V and 0 bases at J, with 16 bases between the two ends. This CDR3 contains 16 residues. Germline loops: CDR1 SGHAT, CDR2 FQNNGV. The CDR3 coding sequence is TGTGCCAGCAGCAAATTCCTCAGGGGTCCTAACTATGGCTACACCTTC. Translation gives CASSKFLRGPNYGYTF.

The sample holds one count of this clone. The V call is TRBV29-1, the J call TRBJ2-5, with D uncertain. Germline V lookup: CDR1 SQVTM, CDR2 ANQGSEA. This CDR3 is 13 amino acids long. V lost 4 bases, J lost 4 bases, and 13 bases lay in between. The CDR3 loop reads CSVVIRGVETQYF. The CDR3 coding sequence is TGCAGCGTTGTAATCCGAGGAGTAGAGACCCAGTACTTC.

This clone turned up a few times. The chain combines TRBV11-2 with TRBJ1-1; no reliable D call. Looked up from germline, CDR1 is SGHAT and CDR2 is FQNNGV. The CDR3 extends over 16 amino acids. Trimming removed 1 base from V and 0 bases from J, with 12 bases in between. DNA of the CDR3: TGTGCCAGCAGCTTAGGCTCCGGGAGCATGAACACTGAAGCTTTCTTT. It encodes CASSLGSGSMNTEAFF.

The J gene is TRBJ2-1, the V gene TRBV7-8, with D perhaps TRBD2 (5 bases). Germline values: CDR1 SGHVS, CDR2 FQNEAQ. Trimming pared 7 bases from V and 2 bases from J, leaving 12 bases between. CDR3 length: 14 residues. The CDR3 nucleotides are TGTGCCAGCAATCCCCTAGCAACCTACAATGAGCAGTTCTTC. Amino acid sequence: CASNPLATYNEQFF.

The rearrangement links TRBV19 to TRBJ2-3, with 12 bases fitting TRBD2. Germline CDR1 and CDR2: LNHDA and SQIVND (reference sequence). V dropped 7 bases and J dropped 5; count of bases not matched to a gene: 4. The CDR3 spans 14 residues. This CDR3 reads CASKEGLAGDTQYF. The DNA for the CDR3 is TGTGCCAGTAAAGAGGGACTAGCGGGAGATACGCAGTATTTT.

This rearrangement joins TRBV5-4 to TRBJ1-5; tentatively, D is TRBD1 (5 bases). V lost 2 bases to trimming and J lost 3 bases, with 9 bases between them. The CDR3 covers 14 residues. The germline V gene has CDR1 SGHNT and CDR2 YYREEE (reference sequence). The CDR3 sequence: CASSFAGINQPQHF. In nucleotides, the CDR3 is TGTGCCAGCAGCTTTGCAGGGATCAATCAGCCCCAGCATTTT.

V usage is TRBV9 and J usage is TRBJ2-7, with a possible D match to TRBD2 (6 bases). Trimming removed 4 bases from V and 5 bases from J, with 16 bases in between. Germline CDR1 is SGDLS and CDR2 is YYNGEE. This CDR3 spans 14 amino acids. The CDR3 nucleotides read TGTGCCAGCAGCCCACTAAGGAGGGACCACGAGCAGTACTTC. Translating it yields CASSPLRRDHEQYF.

This clone occurred a few times. The chain combines TRBV19 with TRBJ2-7; D call uncertain. This CDR3 comprises 14 residues. Trimming took off 6 bases at V and 4 bases at J, with 16 bases between the two ends. Germline V gene data show CDR1 as LNHDA and CDR2 as SQIVND (reference sequence). The CDR3 region is CASSLASSQYEQYF. The CDR3 DNA sequence: TGTGCCAGTAGCTTAGCTTCCTCTCAGTACGAGCAGTACTTC. The full variable domain, in which reference TRBV19 and TRBJ2-7 provide the parts outside the CDR3, is DGGITQSPKYLFRKEGQNVTLSCEQNLNHDAMYWYRQDPGQGLRLIYYSQIVNDFQKGDIAEGYSVSREKKESFPLTVTSAQKNPTAFYLCASSLASSQYEQYFGPGTRLTVT.

In nucleotides, the CDR3 is TGCGCCAGCAGTAGACAGGGTAGGGAAGAGACCCAGTACTTC. This gives the protein CASSRQGREETQYF. V gene TRBV5-1 combines with J gene TRBJ2-5, with 7 bases matching TRBD1. The trim removed 5 bases at V and 3 bases at J, leaving 7 bases unmatched. Germline loops: CDR1 SGHRS, CDR2 YFSETQ. There are 14 residues in the CDR3.

The rearrangement links TRBV5-1 to TRBJ1-2; 9 bases map to TRBD1. The CDR3 runs to 14 residues. The J segment lost 6 bases and the V segment lost 4 bases, leaving 7 bases of the junction unmatched. Germline CDR1 is SGHRS and CDR2 is YFSETQ. CDR3 nucleotides: TGCGCCAGCAGCGCAACAGGGGGCACGAATGGCTACACCTTC. Encoded protein: CASSATGGTNGYTF.

The chain joins TRBV19 to TRBJ1-5; no firm D call. V lost 3 bases and J lost 4, with 19 bases in between. Germline CDR1 is LNHDA and CDR2 is SQIVND (reference sequence). CDR3 length: 17 amino acids. In nucleotides, the CDR3 is TGTGCCAGTAGTATCTTGTCGGCGGGTCTAGTTAATCAGCCCCAGCATTTT. Its translation is CASSILSAGLVNQPQHF.

J is TRBJ2-5 and V is TRBV4-1; the match to TRBD2 covers 7 bases. This CDR3 is 15 amino acids long. CDR1 and CDR2 from the germline V gene are MGHRA and YSYEKL. Germline trimming cut 0 bases from V and 4 bases from J; bases unmatched to any gene: 5. The CDR3 sequence is CASSQDWGGSETQYF. The CDR3 DNA follows: TGCGCCAGCAGCCAAGATTGGGGAGGGTCAGAGACCCAGTACTTC.

V usage is TRBV6-5 and J usage is TRBJ1-1; perhaps TRBD1 as D (6 bases). The CDR3 is 15 residues long. CDR1 MNHEY and CDR2 SVGAGI come from the germline V gene. Trimming took 6 bases from V and 6 from J, leaving 20 bases between them. CDR3 in DNA: TGTGCCAGCAGCTCAGACAGGCTAGTGTTCCCTGAAGCTTTCTTT. Amino acids: CASSSDRLVFPEAFF.

This sequence joins TRBV5-1 and TRBJ2-7; 7 bases fit TRBD2. CDR3 length: 16 amino acids. V lost 0 bases and J lost 5; bases outside the gene matches: 11. CDR1 SGHRS and CDR2 YFSETQ come from the germline V gene. CDR3 sequence: CASSLGDYGGSDEQYF. CDR3 nucleotides: TGCGCCAGCAGCTTGGGTGACTATGGCGGGAGTGACGAGCAGTACTTC. The whole variable domain, remainder taken from reference TRBV5-1 and TRBJ2-7, is KAGVTQTPRYLIKTRGQQVTLSCSPISGHRSVSWYQQTPGQGLQFLFEYFSETQRNKGNFPGRFSGRQFSNSRSEMNVSTLELGDSALYLCASSLGDYGGSDEQYFGPGTRLTVT.